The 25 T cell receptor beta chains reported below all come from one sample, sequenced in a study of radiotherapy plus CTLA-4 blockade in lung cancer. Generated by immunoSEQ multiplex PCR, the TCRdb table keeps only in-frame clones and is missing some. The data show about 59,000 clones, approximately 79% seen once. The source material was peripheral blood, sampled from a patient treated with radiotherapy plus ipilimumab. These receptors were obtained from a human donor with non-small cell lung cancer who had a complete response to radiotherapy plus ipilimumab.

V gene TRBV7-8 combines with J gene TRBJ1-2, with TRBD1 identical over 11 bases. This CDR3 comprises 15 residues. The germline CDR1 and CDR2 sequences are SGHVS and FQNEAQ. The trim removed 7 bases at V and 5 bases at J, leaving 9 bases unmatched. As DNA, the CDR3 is TGTGCCAGCATCAGACTTGGACAGGGGGCGTATGGCTACACCTTC. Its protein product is CASIRLGQGAYGYTF.

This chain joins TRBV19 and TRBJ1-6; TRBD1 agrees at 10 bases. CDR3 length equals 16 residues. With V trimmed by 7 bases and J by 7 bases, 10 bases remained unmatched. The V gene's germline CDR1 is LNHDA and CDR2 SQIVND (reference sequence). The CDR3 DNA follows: TGTGCCAGTAAAAAATGGGGGACAGGGGAGAATTCACCCCTCCACTTT. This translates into CASKKWGTGENSPLHF.

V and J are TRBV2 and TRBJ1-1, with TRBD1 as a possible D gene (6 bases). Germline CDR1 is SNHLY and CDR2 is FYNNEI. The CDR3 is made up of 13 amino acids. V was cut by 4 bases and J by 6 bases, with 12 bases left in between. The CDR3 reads CASSGGGASEAFF. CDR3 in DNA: TGTGCCAGCAGTGGGGGGGGCGCATCTGAAGCTTTCTTT.

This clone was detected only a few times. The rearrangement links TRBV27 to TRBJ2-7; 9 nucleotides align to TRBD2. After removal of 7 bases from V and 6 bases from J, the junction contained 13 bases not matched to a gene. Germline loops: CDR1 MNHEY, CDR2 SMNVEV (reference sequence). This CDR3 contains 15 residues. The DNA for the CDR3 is TGTGCCAGCAACCCGGCGGGGGGGGAACCAGGCGAGCAGTACTTC. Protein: CASNPAGGEPGEQYF.

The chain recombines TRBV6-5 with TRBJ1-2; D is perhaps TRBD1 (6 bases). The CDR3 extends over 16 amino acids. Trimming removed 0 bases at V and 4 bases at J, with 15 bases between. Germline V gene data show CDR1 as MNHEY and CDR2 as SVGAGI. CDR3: CASSYSGTGPGYGYTF. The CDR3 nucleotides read TGTGCCAGCAGTTACTCGGGAACAGGGCCGGGCTATGGCTACACCTTC.

The CDR3 DNA is TGTGCCAGCAGTTATTGGGACAGGGGCTACGAGCAGTACTTC. Translation gives CASSYWDRGYEQYF. V usage is TRBV6-5 and J usage is TRBJ2-7, with 10 bases matching TRBD1. This CDR3 region has 14 residues. V shed 3 bases and J 3 bases; nucleotides not matched to a gene: 2. Germline V CDR1 and CDR2: MNHEY, SVGAGI.

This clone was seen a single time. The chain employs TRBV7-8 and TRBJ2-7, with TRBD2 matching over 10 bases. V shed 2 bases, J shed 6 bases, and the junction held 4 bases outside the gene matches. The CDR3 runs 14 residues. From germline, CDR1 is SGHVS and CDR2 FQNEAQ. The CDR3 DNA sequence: TGTGCCAGCAGCTTAAGAGCGGGAGGGCGCGAGCAGTACTTC. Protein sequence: CASSLRAGGREQYF.

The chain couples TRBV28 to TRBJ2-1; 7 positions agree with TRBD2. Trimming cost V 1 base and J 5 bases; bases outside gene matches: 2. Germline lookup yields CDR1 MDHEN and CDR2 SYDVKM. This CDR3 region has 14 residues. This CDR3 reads CASSLSGLHNEQFF. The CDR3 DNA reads TGTGCCAGCAGTTTATCGGGACTACACAATGAGCAGTTCTTC.

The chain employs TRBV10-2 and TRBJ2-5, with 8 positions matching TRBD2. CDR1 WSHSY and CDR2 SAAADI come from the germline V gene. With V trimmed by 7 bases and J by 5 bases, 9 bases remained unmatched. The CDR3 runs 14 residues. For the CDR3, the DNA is TGCGCCAGCATCCCGGGACTAGTATCCGAGACCCAGTACTTC. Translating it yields CASIPGLVSETQYF.

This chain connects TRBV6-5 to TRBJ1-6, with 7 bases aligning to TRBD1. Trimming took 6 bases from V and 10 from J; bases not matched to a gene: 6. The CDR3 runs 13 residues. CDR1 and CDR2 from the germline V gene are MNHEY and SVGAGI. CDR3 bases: TGTGCCAGCAGCCAACAGGGGTCGTCACCCCTCCACTTT. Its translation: CASSQQGSSPLHF.

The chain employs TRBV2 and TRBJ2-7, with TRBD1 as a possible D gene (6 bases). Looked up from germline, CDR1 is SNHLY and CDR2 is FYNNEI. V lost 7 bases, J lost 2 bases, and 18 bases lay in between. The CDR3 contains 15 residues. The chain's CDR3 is CASTTRGGPPYEQYF. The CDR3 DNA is TGTGCCAGCACCACTCGAGGGGGACCCCCCTACGAGCAGTACTTC.

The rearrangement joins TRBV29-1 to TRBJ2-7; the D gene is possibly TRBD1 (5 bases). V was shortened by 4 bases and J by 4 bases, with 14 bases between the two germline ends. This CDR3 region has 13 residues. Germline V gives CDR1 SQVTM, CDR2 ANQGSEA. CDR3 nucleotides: TGCAGCGTTGTGGGTGACAGATCGTACGAGCAGTACTTC. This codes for CSVVGDRSYEQYF.

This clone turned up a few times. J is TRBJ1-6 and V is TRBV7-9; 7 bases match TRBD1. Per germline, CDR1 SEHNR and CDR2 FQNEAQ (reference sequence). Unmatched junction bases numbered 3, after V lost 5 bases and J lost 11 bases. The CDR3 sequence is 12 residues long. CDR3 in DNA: TGTGCCAGCAGCAGGACAGGCCCACCCCTCCACTTT. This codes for CASSRTGPPLHF.

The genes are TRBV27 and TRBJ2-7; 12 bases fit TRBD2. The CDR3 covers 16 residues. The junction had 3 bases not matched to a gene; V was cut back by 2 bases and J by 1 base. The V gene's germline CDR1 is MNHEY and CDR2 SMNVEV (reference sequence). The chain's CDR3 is CASSLTGLAGSYEQYF. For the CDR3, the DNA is TGTGCCAGCAGTTTAACTGGACTAGCGGGATCCTACGAGCAGTACTTC.

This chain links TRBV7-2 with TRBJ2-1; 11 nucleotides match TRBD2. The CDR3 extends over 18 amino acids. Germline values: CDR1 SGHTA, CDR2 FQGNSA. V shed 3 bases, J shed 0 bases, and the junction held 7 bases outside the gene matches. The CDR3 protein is CASSLTSGASSSYNEQFF. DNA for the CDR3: TGTGCCAGCAGCTTGACTAGCGGGGCCTCAAGCTCCTACAATGAGCAGTTCTTC.

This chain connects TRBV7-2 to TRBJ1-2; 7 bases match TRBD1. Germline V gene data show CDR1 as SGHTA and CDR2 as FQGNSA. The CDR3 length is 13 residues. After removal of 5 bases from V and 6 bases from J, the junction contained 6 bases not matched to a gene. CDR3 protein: CASSRDSEDGYTF. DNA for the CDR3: TGTGCCAGCAGCAGGGACAGTGAGGATGGCTACACCTTC.

For the CDR3, the DNA is TGTGCCAGCAGAACATCTGGGGCCAACGTCCTGACTTTC. Its translation is CASRTSGANVLTF. The V call is TRBV5-4, the J call TRBJ2-6, with no clear D. Trimming pared 5 bases from V and 1 base from J, leaving 4 bases between. Germline loops: CDR1 SGHNT, CDR2 YYREEE (reference sequence). The CDR3 is 13 residues long.

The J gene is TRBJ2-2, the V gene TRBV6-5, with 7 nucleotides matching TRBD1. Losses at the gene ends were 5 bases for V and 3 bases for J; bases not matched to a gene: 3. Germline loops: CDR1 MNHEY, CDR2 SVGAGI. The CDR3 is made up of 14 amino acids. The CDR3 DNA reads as TGTGCCAGCAGTCGGACAGGAGACACCGGGGAGCTGTTTTTT. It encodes CASSRTGDTGELFF.

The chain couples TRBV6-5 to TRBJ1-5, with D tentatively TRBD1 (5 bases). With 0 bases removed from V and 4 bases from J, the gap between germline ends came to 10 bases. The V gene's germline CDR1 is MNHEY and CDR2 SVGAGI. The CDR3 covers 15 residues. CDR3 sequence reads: CASSYSAGLNQPQHF. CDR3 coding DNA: TGTGCCAGCAGTTACTCTGCAGGGCTTAATCAGCCCCAGCATTTT.

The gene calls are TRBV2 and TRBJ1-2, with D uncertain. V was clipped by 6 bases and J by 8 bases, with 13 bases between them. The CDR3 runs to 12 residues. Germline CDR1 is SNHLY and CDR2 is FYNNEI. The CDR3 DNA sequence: TGTGCCAGCAGAGGGAGAGGGTTCGGCTACACCTTC. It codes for CASRGRGFGYTF.

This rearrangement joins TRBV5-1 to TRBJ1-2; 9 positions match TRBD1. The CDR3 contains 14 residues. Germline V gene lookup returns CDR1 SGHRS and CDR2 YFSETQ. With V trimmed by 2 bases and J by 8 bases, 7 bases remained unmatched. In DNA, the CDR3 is TGCGCCAGCAGCTTAGGGGACAGGGCTCAAGGCTACACCTTC. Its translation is CASSLGDRAQGYTF.

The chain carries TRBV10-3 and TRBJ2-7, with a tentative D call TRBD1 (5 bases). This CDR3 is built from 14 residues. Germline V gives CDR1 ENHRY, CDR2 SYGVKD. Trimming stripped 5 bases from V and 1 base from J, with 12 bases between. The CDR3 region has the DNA TGTGCCATCAGTTCCTTTGACAGATCCTACGAGCAGTACTTC. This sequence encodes CAISSFDRSYEQYF.

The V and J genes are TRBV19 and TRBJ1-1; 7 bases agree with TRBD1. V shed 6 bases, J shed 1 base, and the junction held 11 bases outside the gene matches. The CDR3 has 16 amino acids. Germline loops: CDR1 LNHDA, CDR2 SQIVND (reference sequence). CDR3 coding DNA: TGTGCCAGTAGGAGAGACAGGGCACTTCAGAACACTGAAGCTTTCTTT. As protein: CASRRDRALQNTEAFF.

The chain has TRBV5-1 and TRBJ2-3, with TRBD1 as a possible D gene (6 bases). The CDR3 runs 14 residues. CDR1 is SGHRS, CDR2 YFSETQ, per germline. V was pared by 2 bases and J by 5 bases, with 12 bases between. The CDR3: CASSFGQIQDTQYF. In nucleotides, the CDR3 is TGCGCCAGCAGCTTCGGACAGATTCAAGATACGCAGTATTTT.

CDR3: CAISESKSGRENEQFF. CDR3 DNA sequence: TGTGCCATCAGTGAGTCGAAAAGCGGGAGGGAGAATGAGCAGTTCTTC. The chain carries TRBV10-3 and TRBJ2-1, with 10 bases fitting TRBD2. Germline V gene lookup returns CDR1 ENHRY and CDR2 SYGVKD. The CDR3 sequence is 16 residues long. The J segment lost 7 bases and the V segment lost 0 bases, leaving 6 bases of the junction unmatched.